This T cell receptor (beta chain) stems from a study of cytomegalovirus exposure and HLA in healthy donors. PCR employed 60 Vbeta and 13 Jbeta primers. The protocol was immunoSEQ multiplex PCR, while the TCRdb copy is restricted to in-frame clones and leaves out a portion. Of some 110,000 clones listed, approximately 70% are singletons. Germline CDR1 MNHEY, CDR2 SVGAGI. The length of the CDR3 is 14 residues. V dropped 7 bases and J dropped 4; count of bases not matched to a gene: 8. Details on this clone: Its antigen is currently unknown.

Though probably carrying unrecorded immune exposures, donors were nominally healthy at sampling. Study-level points and caveats: In a later analysis, CMV-associated beta chains were mostly HLA-associated, it appeared.

The source of this sequence is a man aged 60 to 75 in good health and CMV-seropositive. The sequenced material came from PBMCs. V and J are TRBV6-5 and TRBJ1-1, with TRBD1 identical over 8 bases. CDR3 amino acids: CASTEQGEGTEAFF. The CDR3 bases are TGTGCCAGCACCGAACAGGGGGAGGGCACTGAAGCTTTCTTT.